What follows are 21 T cell receptor beta chains derived from one specimen sequenced in a study of shared clonotypes between healthy human individuals (dated by TCRdb to about 2020). Library construction relied on the immunoSEQ multiplex PCR assay. The immuneACCESS repertoire file appears here via TCRdb, limited to in-frame rearrangements. These files lack a portion of the clones; in checked studies, under half of the deficit traces to unresolved V genes, and the cause of the others is not known. Here the sample has about 510,000 clones; 95% to 97% occur a single time. The ten biggest clones cover 0.06% of the sample. The sequencing input was naive CD4+ T cells sorted from blood. Per the publication, the cell subset or site label means: CD45RA+ positively selected. These receptors originate from a woman in her 30s in good health.

The chain combines TRBV28 with TRBJ2-7; 9 nucleotides line up with TRBD1. Germline CDR1 and CDR2: MDHEN and SYDVKM. Trimming removed 4 bases from V and 3 bases from J; junction bases left unmatched: 1. The CDR3 has 13 amino acids. CDR3 bases: TGTGCCAGCAGTTCGGGACAGGGCTACGAGCAGTACTTC. It yields the protein CASSSGQGYEQYF.

The chain uses TRBV6-1 and TRBJ1-1; D call uncertain. V was cut by 7 bases and J by 1 base, with 10 bases left in between. CDR3 length equals 13 residues. Germline V gene data show CDR1 as MNHNS and CDR2 as SASEGT. The CDR3 DNA reads TGTGCCAGCATCTGGCACTCGAACACTGAAGCTTTCTTT. It encodes CASIWHSNTEAFF.

V is TRBV7-9 and J is TRBJ2-7; maybe TRBD1 (5 bases). Deletions cut 1 base from V and 2 bases from J, with 12 bases between. The CDR3 runs 15 residues. Germline CDR1 SEHNR, CDR2 FQNEAQ (reference sequence). This CDR3 reads CASSLDGALTYEQYF. CDR3 coding DNA: TGTGCCAGCAGCTTAGATGGGGCGCTTACCTACGAGCAGTACTTC. The complete variable domain, with remaining parts taken from reference TRBV7-9 and TRBJ2-7, reads DTGVSQNPRHKITKRGQNVTFRCDPISEHNRLYWYRQTLGQGPEFLTYFQNEAQLEKSRLLSDRFSAERPKGSFSTLEIQRTEQGDSAMYLCASSLDGALTYEQYFGPGTRLTVT.

This clone was recorded once. The V and J genes are TRBV19 and TRBJ2-5; possibly TRBD1 for D (5 bases). The J call could be wrong; TRBJ2-7 is a better fit for the DNA end. Germline CDR1 is LNHDA and CDR2 is SQIVND (reference sequence). The CDR3 runs 14 residues. The CDR3 region has the DNA TGTGCCAGTAGTATTACAGGAAGCTCCTACGAGCAGTACTTC. Translating it yields CASSITGSSYEQYF.

The chain couples TRBV19 to TRBJ2-7; D remains unclear. The CDR3 sequence is 11 residues long. Germline lookup yields CDR1 LNHDA and CDR2 SQIVND (reference sequence). Trimming pared 4 bases from V and 6 bases from J, leaving 7 bases between. As DNA, the CDR3 is TGTGCCAGTAGTAGGGTAACCGAGCAGTACTTC. Translating it yields CASSRVTEQYF.

V and J are TRBV5-1 and TRBJ2-7, with D perhaps TRBD1 or TRBD2 (5 bases each). Trimming removed 4 bases at V and 2 bases at J, with 19 bases between. The CDR3 has 16 amino acids. Per the germline V gene, CDR1 is SGHRS and CDR2 is YFSETQ. The CDR3 reads CASSLDPVGATYEQYF. CDR3 nucleotides: TGCGCCAGCAGCCTGGACCCGGTCGGGGCCACCTACGAGCAGTACTTC.

The CDR3 sequence is CASSRQGPGELFF. As DNA, the CDR3 is TGTGCCAGCAGCCGACAGGGCCCCGGGGAGCTGTTTTTT. V usage is TRBV14 and J usage is TRBJ2-2; 7 bases match TRBD1. CDR1 is SGHDN, CDR2 FVKESK, per germline. J was trimmed by 6 bases and V by 4 bases; bases with no gene match: 2. The CDR3 extends over 13 amino acids.

This rearrangement joins TRBV5-1 to TRBJ1-1, with 9 bases fitting TRBD1. The CDR3 runs 17 residues. Germline CDR1 is SGHRS and CDR2 is YFSETQ. V gave up 0 bases and J gave up 5 bases; unmatched junction bases: 11. CDR3 in DNA: TGCGCCAGCAGCTTGGCCGGGGACAGGGTAAAAGGGACTGAAGCTTTCTTT. Encoded protein: CASSLAGDRVKGTEAFF.

V gene TRBV5-4 combines with J gene TRBJ2-2; 13 bases match TRBD2. This CDR3 has 17 residues. With V trimmed by 4 bases and J by 6 bases, 9 bases remained unmatched. CDR1 and CDR2 (germline): SGHNT, YYREEE (reference sequence). Here the CDR3 DNA reads TGTGCCAGCAGCCAGGGGACTAGCGGGATAGAAGCCGGGGAGCTGTTTTTT. As protein: CASSQGTSGIEAGELFF.

Comment on this clone: This same CDR3 is encoded by further DNA sequences in the sample. This chain joins TRBV27 and TRBJ1-1; D call uncertain. The CDR3 totals 16 residues. V lost 3 bases and J 0 bases, leaving 14 bases between the germline ends. Germline lookup yields CDR1 MNHEY and CDR2 SMNVEV (reference sequence). CDR3 nucleotides: TGTGCCAGCAGTTTGGGATTTCCGGCGGTGAACACTGAAGCTTTCTTT. Amino acid sequence: CASSLGFPAVNTEAFF.

This chain connects TRBV11-2 to TRBJ1-1, with TRBD1 matching over 10 bases. CDR1 is SGHAT, CDR2 FQNNGV, per germline. V lost 5 bases and J lost 1; bases outside the gene matches: 4. CDR3 length: 15 residues. The CDR3 region has the DNA TGTGCCAGCAGCCCGACAGGGGGCAGGAACACTGAAGCTTTCTTT. It is translated as CASSPTGGRNTEAFF.

This clone is a singleton in its sample. The rearrangement links TRBV7-9 to TRBJ2-2; maybe TRBD2 (6 bases). V lost 4 bases and J lost 4, with 10 bases in between. Germline CDR1 is SEHNR and CDR2 is FQNEAQ (reference sequence). The CDR3 has 14 amino acids. CDR3 sequence reads: CASSSGTRTGELFF. CDR3 DNA: TGTGCCAGCAGCTCCGGGACTCGCACCGGGGAGCTGTTTTTT.

The rearrangement links TRBV18 to TRBJ1-5; D unresolved. CDR1 KGHSH and CDR2 LQKENI come from the germline V gene. V lost 6 bases, J lost 7 bases, and 16 bases lay in between. The CDR3 is 14 residues long. CDR3 amino acids: CASSPEGTGQPQHF. The CDR3 DNA reads as TGTGCCAGCTCGCCCGAAGGAACGGGGCAGCCCCAGCATTTT.

This CDR3 is CASSHGTSGRAGSYNEQFF. CDR3 coding DNA: TGTGCCAGCAGCCACGGGACTAGCGGGAGGGCGGGGTCCTACAATGAGCAGTTCTTC. J is TRBJ2-1 and V is TRBV7-3; 16 nucleotides line up with TRBD2. Germline CDR1 SGHTA, CDR2 FQGTGA. The CDR3 spans 19 residues. Trimming removed 5 bases from V and 1 base from J; junction bases left unmatched: 8. Full variable domain (remainder filled in from reference TRBV7-3 and TRBJ2-1): GAGVSQTPSNKVTEKGKYVELRCDPISGHTALYWYRQSLGQGPEFLIYFQGTGAADDSGLPNDRFFAVRPEGSVSTLKIQRTERGDSAVYLCASSHGTSGRAGSYNEQFFGPGTRLTVL.

This chain joins TRBV28 and TRBJ2-1; 8 positions agree with TRBD2. The V segment lost 6 bases and the J segment 3 bases; nucleotides outside the gene matches: 7. The CDR3 is made up of 15 amino acids. The germline V gene encodes CDR1 MDHEN and CDR2 SYDVKM. CDR3 DNA: TGTGCCAGCAGAACGGGACTAGGGGGCTACAATGAGCAGTTCTTC. As protein: CASRTGLGGYNEQFF.

The chain is built from TRBV5-4 and TRBJ2-4; D possibly corresponds to TRBD1 (5 bases). The germline V gene has CDR1 SGHNT and CDR2 YYREEE (reference sequence). The length of the CDR3 is 14 residues. V was cut by 4 bases and J by 6 bases, with 14 bases left in between. CDR3 in amino acids: CASSVQGSRNIQYF. The CDR3 nucleotides read TGTGCCAGCAGCGTGCAGGGCTCTCGAAACATTCAGTACTTC.

The chain carries TRBV28 and TRBJ2-7; 7 nucleotides match TRBD2. CDR3 length: 15 residues. Looked up from germline, CDR1 is MDHEN and CDR2 is SYDVKM. J was trimmed by 0 bases and V by 3 bases; bases with no gene match: 5. CDR3 loop: CASSFWGGTSYEQYF. CDR3 nucleotide sequence: TGTGCCAGCAGTTTTTGGGGGGGGACCTCCTACGAGCAGTACTTC.

J is TRBJ1-5 and V is TRBV7-8; 8 bases are shared with TRBD1. Trimming at V came to 6 bases and at J to 5 bases, leaving 12 bases not matched to a gene. Germline V gene data show CDR1 as SGHVS and CDR2 as FQNEAQ. This CDR3 is 16 amino acids long. CDR3 in amino acids: CASSRYRDRNHQPQHF. Written as DNA, the CDR3 is TGTGCCAGCAGTCGATACCGGGACAGGAATCATCAGCCCCAGCATTTT.

As DNA, the CDR3 is TGTGCCAGCACAGGACAGGGTGGGAGAGCTGAAGCTTTCTTT. Amino acids: CASTGQGGRAEAFF. This chain joins TRBV6-5 and TRBJ1-1, with 8 nucleotides matching TRBD1. CDR3 length: 14 amino acids. Germline V gene data show CDR1 as MNHEY and CDR2 as SVGAGI. After removal of 7 bases from V and 6 bases from J, the junction contained 10 bases not matched to a gene.

V and J are TRBV27 and TRBJ2-5; D not certain. The CDR3 has 15 residues. With 1 base removed from V and 1 base from J, the gap between germline ends came to 10 bases. CDR1 and CDR2 from the germline V gene are MNHEY and SMNVEV (reference sequence). CDR3 sequence reads: CASSLWVKGQETQYF. DNA of the CDR3: TGTGCCAGCAGTTTATGGGTCAAGGGCCAAGAGACCCAGTACTTC.

CDR3 in DNA: TGCGCCAGCAGCGAACAAGGGACAGGCGGGGGGTACACCGGGGAGCTGTTTTTT. It is translated as CASSEQGTGGGYTGELFF. J is TRBJ2-2 and V is TRBV5-1; D possibly uses TRBD1 or TRBD2 (8 bases each). V was shortened by 4 bases and J by 3 bases, with 22 bases between the two germline ends. The germline gives CDR1 SGHRS, CDR2 YFSETQ. This CDR3 is built from 18 residues.